The rows below give T cell receptor beta chains drawn from one sample of a study of Ad26.COV2.S vaccination and SARS-CoV-2 variants. Sequencing used immunoSEQ multiplex PCR; TCRdb keeps in-frame clones, though not all of them. The data contain fewer than 300,000 clones, about 90% of them singletons. The sample here was peripheral blood, taken in a trial of Ad26.COV2.S vaccine versus placebo. All receptors come from a person between 18 and 65 years old who received the Ad26.COV2.S COVID-19 vaccine or a placebo. Each CDR3 is given with its conserved first and last residue. Fields, in order: CDR3 DNA, CDR3 protein, J gene, V gene, clone size, D gene. D genes are given only for firm matches. Rows may omit the clone size; those that give it use once, few, many or a size class.

CDR3nt: TGCGCCAGCAGCTTGGAGGGGTTAAGAGGAGATACGCAGTATTTT
CDR3aa: CASSLEGLRGDTQYF
j_gene: TRBJ2-3
v_gene: TRBV5-1
abundance: .
d_gene: .

CDR3nt: TGTGCCAGCAGCCTCGGGGCCGGGGAGCTGTTTTTT
CDR3aa: CASSLGAGELFF
j_gene: TRBJ2-2
v_gene: TRBV2
abundance: .
d_gene: .

CDR3nt: TGTGCCAGCAGCACCTTGCAGGGCAGGGACCACGAGCAGTACTTC
CDR3aa: CASSTLQGRDHEQYF
j_gene: TRBJ2-7
v_gene: TRBV5-6
abundance: .
d_gene: .

CDR3nt: TGTGCCAGCAGTCTAGGACTGGGGGGCTACACCTTC
CDR3aa: CASSLGLGGYTF
j_gene: TRBJ1-2
v_gene: TRBV12-3/TRBV12-4
abundance: .
d_gene: .

CDR3nt: TGTGCCAGCAGCCCCGGGACCCTAATCTATGGCTACACCTTC
CDR3aa: CASSPGTLIYGYTF
j_gene: TRBJ1-2
v_gene: TRBV7-9
abundance: .
d_gene: .

CDR3nt: TGTGCCAGCAGTATCCGAGGTGGCAATCAGCCCCAGCATTTT
CDR3aa: CASSIRGGNQPQHF
j_gene: TRBJ1-5
v_gene: TRBV6-2/TRBV6-3
abundance: .
d_gene: .

CDR3nt: TGTGCCAGCAGCTACTCTAAGTACGACTACGAGCAGTACTTC
CDR3aa: CASSYSKYDYEQYF
j_gene: TRBJ2-7
v_gene: TRBV9
abundance: .
d_gene: .

CDR3nt: TGTGCCAGCAGCCGAGGGGACTTCAACTATGGCTACACCTTC
CDR3aa: CASSRGDFNYGYTF
j_gene: TRBJ1-2
v_gene: TRBV3-1/TRBV3-2
abundance: few
d_gene: .

CDR3nt: TGTGCCAGCAGCGGACCGGCAGGGGGCTACGAGCAGTACTTC
CDR3aa: CASSGPAGGYEQYF
j_gene: TRBJ2-7
v_gene: TRBV5-4
abundance: .
d_gene: TRBD1

CDR3nt: TGTGCCAGCAGCCAAGCAGGAGAAGACTATGGCTACACCTTC
CDR3aa: CASSQAGEDYGYTF
j_gene: TRBJ1-2
v_gene: TRBV3-1/TRBV3-2
abundance: .
d_gene: .

CDR3nt: TGCGCCAGCAGTCAATCGCCAGGGTTGACCCAGTACTTC
CDR3aa: CASSQSPGLTQYF
j_gene: TRBJ2-5
v_gene: TRBV23-1
abundance: .
d_gene: .

CDR3nt: TGCGCCAGCAGTGCCAGCGTTGGTGAGCAGTTCTTC
CDR3aa: CASSASVGEQFF
j_gene: TRBJ2-1
v_gene: TRBV10-1
abundance: .
d_gene: .

CDR3nt: TGTGCCAGCAGTTTAGTGAACACTGAAGCTTTCTTT
CDR3aa: CASSLVNTEAFF
j_gene: TRBJ1-1
v_gene: TRBV12-3/TRBV12-4
abundance: .
d_gene: .

CDR3nt: TGTGCCAGCAGTTTAACAGGGGGGGAAGCTTTCTTT
CDR3aa: CASSLTGGEAFF
j_gene: TRBJ1-1
v_gene: TRBV12-3/TRBV12-4
abundance: .
d_gene: TRBD1

CDR3nt: TGTGCCAGCAGCCTCGGACTAGCGGGAATCGATACGCAGTATTTT
CDR3aa: CASSLGLAGIDTQYF
j_gene: TRBJ2-3
v_gene: TRBV3-1/TRBV3-2
abundance: .
d_gene: TRBD2

CDR3nt: TGTGCCCTGAGAGGGCGTAACACCATATATTTT
CDR3aa: CALRGRNTIYF
j_gene: TRBJ1-3
v_gene: TRBV30
abundance: .
d_gene: .

CDR3nt: TGTGCCAGCAGTTACCGAATACGGACAGGAGACACAGATACGCAGTATTTT
CDR3aa: CASSYRIRTGDTDTQYF
j_gene: TRBJ2-3
v_gene: TRBV6-2/TRBV6-3
abundance: .
d_gene: TRBD1

CDR3nt: TGCAGTGCGAACAGGGAGGACGAGCAGTACTTC
CDR3aa: CSANREDEQYF
j_gene: TRBJ2-7
v_gene: TRBV20-1
abundance: .
d_gene: .

CDR3nt: TGTGCCAGCAGTGAGGGCAGCTTGCTCTATGGCTACACCTTC
CDR3aa: CASSEGSLLYGYTF
j_gene: TRBJ1-2
v_gene: TRBV2
abundance: .
d_gene: .

CDR3nt: TGCGCCAGCAGCCAGACAGTGGACTATGGCTACACCTTC
CDR3aa: CASSQTVDYGYTF
j_gene: TRBJ1-2
v_gene: TRBV4-1
abundance: .
d_gene: .

CDR3nt: TGTGCCTGGAGTGTAGTGGGGACAGGGGGCACCGGGGAGCTGTTTTTT
CDR3aa: CAWSVVGTGGTGELFF
j_gene: TRBJ2-2
v_gene: TRBV30
abundance: .
d_gene: TRBD1

CDR3nt: TGTGCCAGTAGACCCCAGGCAGGGATTCTCAATGGTGGCTACACCTTC
CDR3aa: CASRPQAGILNGGYTF
j_gene: TRBJ1-2
v_gene: TRBV19
abundance: once
d_gene: .

CDR3nt: TGTGCCAGCAGCTCCCTCAACGGGGGCAGCACAGATACGCAGTATTTT
CDR3aa: CASSSLNGGSTDTQYF
j_gene: TRBJ2-3
v_gene: TRBV13
abundance: .
d_gene: .

CDR3nt: TGCAGCTATATGAGCGGGAGTGGTAGCACAGATACGCAGTATTTT
CDR3aa: CSYMSGSGSTDTQYF
j_gene: TRBJ2-3
v_gene: TRBV29-1
abundance: .
d_gene: TRBD2

CDR3nt: TGTGCCAGCAGCGTACAGGAGAACACTGAAGCTTTCTTT
CDR3aa: CASSVQENTEAFF
j_gene: TRBJ1-1
v_gene: TRBV14
abundance: .
d_gene: .

CDR3nt: TGTGCCAGCAGCTTAATGCCGGACAGGGATACAGATACGCAGTATTTT
CDR3aa: CASSLMPDRDTDTQYF
j_gene: TRBJ2-3
v_gene: TRBV5-6
abundance: .
d_gene: TRBD1

CDR3nt: TGTGCCAGCAGGGGGACAGGACTGAACACTGAAGCTTTCTTT
CDR3aa: CASRGTGLNTEAFF
j_gene: TRBJ1-1
v_gene: TRBV2
abundance: .
d_gene: TRBD1

CDR3nt: TGTGCCAGCACCACCTCCTACAATGAGCAGTTCTTC
CDR3aa: CASTTSYNEQFF
j_gene: TRBJ2-1
v_gene: TRBV6-5
abundance: .
d_gene: .

CDR3nt: TGTGCCAGCAGTTGGATCGGGGATACGCAGTATTTT
CDR3aa: CASSWIGDTQYF
j_gene: TRBJ2-3
v_gene: TRBV6-5
abundance: .
d_gene: .

CDR3nt: TGTGCCAGCAGCGATGGGACAGGGGGCACGTACGAGCAGTACTTC
CDR3aa: CASSDGTGGTYEQYF
j_gene: TRBJ2-7
v_gene: TRBV5-6
abundance: .
d_gene: TRBD1

CDR3nt: TGTGCCAGCAGTGATGGGGGATCCTTCGGCGAGCAGTACTTC
CDR3aa: CASSDGGSFGEQYF
j_gene: TRBJ2-7
v_gene: TRBV6-2/TRBV6-3
abundance: .
d_gene: .

CDR3nt: TGTGCCTGGAGTGTGGGCGAGACCCAGTACTTC
CDR3aa: CAWSVGETQYF
j_gene: TRBJ2-5
v_gene: TRBV30
abundance: .
d_gene: .

CDR3nt: TGTGCCAGCAGCTTAAGTAGCGGTGGGGCCAACGTCCTGACTTTC
CDR3aa: CASSLSSGGANVLTF
j_gene: TRBJ2-6
v_gene: TRBV7-6
abundance: .
d_gene: .

CDR3nt: TGTGCCAGCAGCCAAGGCACAGGAGATCAGCCCCAGCATTTT
CDR3aa: CASSQGTGDQPQHF
j_gene: TRBJ1-5
v_gene: TRBV3-1/TRBV3-2
abundance: few
d_gene: .

CDR3nt: TGTGCCATCAATCTAGCGGGGGGAACAGATACGCAGTATTTT
CDR3aa: CAINLAGGTDTQYF
j_gene: TRBJ2-3
v_gene: TRBV10-3
abundance: once
d_gene: TRBD2

CDR3nt: TGCGCCAGCAGCCAATTAGCAGGGGTCGGAAACACCATATATTTT
CDR3aa: CASSQLAGVGNTIYF
j_gene: TRBJ1-3
v_gene: TRBV4-1
abundance: .
d_gene: .

CDR3nt: TGTGCCACGTCCGGGACTTCCCTGGAGACCCAGTACTTC
CDR3aa: CATSGTSLETQYF
j_gene: TRBJ2-5
v_gene: TRBV7-2
abundance: .
d_gene: .

CDR3nt: TGTGCCAGCAGCCAAGATTCTCGGAGCGGGGGCTACAATGAGCAGTTCTTC
CDR3aa: CASSQDSRSGGYNEQFF
j_gene: TRBJ2-1
v_gene: TRBV4-2
abundance: .
d_gene: TRBD2

CDR3nt: TGCGCCAGCAGTGAGCCATTCGGGAGTGGCACAGATACGCAGTATTTT
CDR3aa: CASSEPFGSGTDTQYF
j_gene: TRBJ2-3
v_gene: TRBV10-2
abundance: .
d_gene: .